The clone carrying this T cell receptor beta chain was observed a few times. Antigen unknown. The data were taken from a study of T cell repertoires in cytomegalovirus infection. Study details: Selection of CMV epitopes for the study included recently identified HLA-C-restricted and well-studied HLA-B-restricted ones.

The CDR3 has 19 residues. Germline loops: CDR1 MDHEN, CDR2 SYDVKM. Deletions cut 4 bases from V and 0 bases from J, with 22 bases between. Using its own MiXCR run on the reads, TCRdb lists one record per CDR3 protein. Of some 940,000 distinct CDR3 sequences listed, less than 40% are singletons. Study outcomes and limitations: CMV-specific HLA-C-restricted TCR beta clonotypes dominated the ex vivo response. Cumulative public TCR beta family frequency identified CMV carriers with the relevant HLA.

The input for sequencing was cultured CD8+ T cells from PBMCs, taken from culture after CMV antigen stimulation. The chain combines TRBV28 with TRBJ1-3; D is undetermined. This clonotype originated in a human donor in good health (CMV status not recorded). Some clones in this sample may be carry-over from other donors' samples. The chain's CDR3 is CASSSIFFGFLSSGNTIYF. In DNA, the CDR3 is TGTGCCAGCAGTTCCATCTTCTTCGGGTTCCTTAGCTCTGGAAACACCATATATTTT.